Presented here are 10 T cell receptor beta chains from one specimen sequenced in a study of blood T cell repertoires in COVID-19. Only in-frame clones appear in the TCRdb table, and some are missing; sequencing was by immunoSEQ multiplex PCR. Of approximately 81,000 clones in the sample, 82% were seen once. The sample comprised peripheral blood. The receptors derive from a human donor in a cohort sampled during active COVID-19.

V and J are TRBV9 and TRBJ2-1; D might be TRBD2 (5 bases). V dropped 1 base and J dropped 9 bases, with 11 bases sitting between them. The germline V gene encodes CDR1 SGDLS and CDR2 YYNGEE. The CDR3 spans 13 residues. The CDR3 loop reads CASSVLRRGEQFF. The CDR3 DNA follows: TGTGCCAGCAGCGTACTTCGCCGGGGTGAGCAGTTCTTC.

The chain employs TRBV9 and TRBJ2-1, with a possible D match to TRBD1 (6 bases). The CDR3 covers 14 residues. V was cut by 3 bases and J by 8 bases, with 15 bases left in between. CDR1 is SGDLS and CDR2 is YYNGEE in the germline V gene. CDR3 DNA: TGTGCCAGCAGCGAGGGACACGGGTGGGATGAGCAGTTCTTC. Translation: CASSEGHGWDEQFF.

The CDR3 nucleotides read TGCGCCAGCAGCTCCAGGGAAAACACTGAAGCTTTCTTT. Amino acid sequence: CASSSRENTEAFF. The chain combines TRBV5-1 with TRBJ1-1; D perhaps matches TRBD1 (5 bases). V was cut by 3 bases and J by 2 bases, with 8 bases left in between. Germline assignment: CDR1 SGHRS and CDR2 YFSETQ. The CDR3 length is 13 residues.

The chain employs TRBV14 and TRBJ1-2; D unclear. The CDR3 length is 16 residues. The germline V gene encodes CDR1 SGHDN and CDR2 FVKESK. The V gene lost 0 bases and the J gene lost 5 bases, with 16 bases spanning the gap. The CDR3 reads CASSQESVTVNYGYTF. The CDR3 DNA reads TGTGCCAGCAGCCAAGAATCGGTAACCGTGAATTATGGCTACACCTTC. Full variable domain (rest looked up from reference TRBV14 and TRBJ1-2): EAGVTQFPSHSVIEKGQTVTLRCDPISGHDNLYWYRRVMGKEIKFLLHFVKESKQDESGMPNNRFLAERTGGTYSTLKVQPAELEDSGVYFCASSQESVTVNYGYTFGSGTRLTVV.

This clone was detected only once. The chain links TRBV5-1 to TRBJ1-1; D is ambiguous. The CDR3 is made up of 14 amino acids. Per germline, CDR1 SGHRS and CDR2 YFSETQ. V shed 0 bases and J shed 0 bases, with 6 bases lying between them. The CDR3 DNA reads TGCGCCAGCAGCTTGGTACAACTGAACACTGAAGCTTTCTTT. This sequence encodes CASSLVQLNTEAFF.

The chain has TRBV5-5 and TRBJ1-1, with 8 positions matching TRBD1. V trimming: 2 bases; J trimming: 3 bases; junction bases outside the gene matches: 3. Germline loops: CDR1 SGHKS, CDR2 YYEKEE (reference sequence). This CDR3 has 14 residues. The CDR3 is CASSFQGADTEAFF. The DNA for the CDR3 is TGTGCCAGCAGCTTTCAGGGGGCTGACACTGAAGCTTTCTTT.

The rearrangement uses TRBV2 and TRBJ2-7; D is unresolved. The germline gives CDR1 SNHLY, CDR2 FYNNEI. V was cut by 6 bases and J by 3 bases, with 6 bases left in between. The CDR3 covers 11 residues. In nucleotides, the CDR3 is TGTGCCAGCAGCCCGGTCTACGAGCAGTACTTC. It codes for CASSPVYEQYF.

The CDR3 here is CASSINSKETQYF. CDR3 sequence (DNA): TGTGCCAGTAGTATAAATTCAAAAGAGACCCAGTACTTC. V and J are TRBV19 and TRBJ2-5; D gene ambiguous. The CDR3 runs 13 residues. Looked up from germline, CDR1 is LNHDA and CDR2 is SQIVND (reference sequence). The germline V and J ends were trimmed by 2 bases and 3 bases, with 7 bases remaining between them.

The rearrangement joins TRBV20-1 to TRBJ1-1; TRBD1 matches 11 bases. The germline V gene has CDR1 DFQATT and CDR2 SNEGSKA (reference sequence). Trimming took 6 bases from V and 10 from J; bases not matched to a gene: 4. The CDR3 is 11 amino acids. The CDR3 region is CSAGTGGAAFF. CDR3 in DNA: TGCAGTGCCGGGACAGGGGGTGCAGCTTTCTTT.

This clone was detected a few times. The rearrangement joins TRBV7-9 to TRBJ1-6; 9 bases map to TRBD1. The CDR3 runs 14 residues. Germline V gene lookup returns CDR1 SEHNR and CDR2 FQNEAQ (reference sequence). V shed 7 bases, J shed 7 bases, and the junction held 5 bases outside the gene matches. CDR3 bases: TGTGCCAGCACCTTCGGGACAGGGAATTCACCCCTCCACTTT. It specifies CASTFGTGNSPLHF. Combining the CDR3 with reference TRBV7-9 and TRBJ1-6 gives the whole variable domain DTGVSQNPRHKITKRGQNVTFRCDPISEHNRLYWYRQTLGQGPEFLTYFQNEAQLEKSRLLSDRFSAERPKGSFSTLEIQRTEQGDSAMYLCASTFGTGNSPLHFGNGTRLTVT.